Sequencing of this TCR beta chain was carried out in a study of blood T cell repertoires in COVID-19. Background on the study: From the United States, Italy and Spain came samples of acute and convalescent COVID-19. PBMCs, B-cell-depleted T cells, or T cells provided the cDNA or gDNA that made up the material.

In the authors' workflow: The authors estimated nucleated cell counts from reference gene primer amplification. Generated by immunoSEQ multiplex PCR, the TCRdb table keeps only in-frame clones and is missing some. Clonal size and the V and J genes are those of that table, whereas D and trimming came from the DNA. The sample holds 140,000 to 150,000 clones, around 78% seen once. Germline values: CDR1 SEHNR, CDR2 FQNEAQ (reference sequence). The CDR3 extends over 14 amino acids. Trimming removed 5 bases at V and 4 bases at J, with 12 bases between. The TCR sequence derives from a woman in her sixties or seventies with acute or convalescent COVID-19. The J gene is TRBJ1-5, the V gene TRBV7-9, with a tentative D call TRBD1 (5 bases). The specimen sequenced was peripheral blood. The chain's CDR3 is CASSPQGVNQPQHF. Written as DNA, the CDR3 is TGTGCCAGCAGCCCCCAAGGGGTGAATCAGCCCCAGCATTTT.